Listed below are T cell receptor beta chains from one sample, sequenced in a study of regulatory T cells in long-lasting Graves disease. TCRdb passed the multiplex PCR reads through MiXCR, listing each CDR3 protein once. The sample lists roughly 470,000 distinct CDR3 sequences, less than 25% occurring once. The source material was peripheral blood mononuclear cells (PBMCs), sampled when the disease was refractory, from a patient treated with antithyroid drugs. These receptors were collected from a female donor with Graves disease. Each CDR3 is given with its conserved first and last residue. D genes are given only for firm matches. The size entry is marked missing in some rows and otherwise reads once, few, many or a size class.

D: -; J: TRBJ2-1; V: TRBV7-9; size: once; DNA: TGTGCCAGCAGCTTTGACTTCAATGAGCAGTTCTTC; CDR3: CASSFDFNEQFF
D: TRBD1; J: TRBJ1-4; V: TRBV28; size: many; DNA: TGTGCCAGCCGCAACTCACAGGGGGAAAAACTGTTTTTT; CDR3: CASRNSQGEKLFF
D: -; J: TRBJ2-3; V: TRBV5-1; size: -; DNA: TGCGCCAGCAGCCCTCTGAGGCAGCTCACAGATACGCAGTATTTT; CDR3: CASSPLRQLTDTQYF
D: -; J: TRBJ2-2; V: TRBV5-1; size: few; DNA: TGCGCCAGCAGTCCCTACTACCTCACCGGGGAGCTGTTTTTT; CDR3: CASSPYYLTGELFF
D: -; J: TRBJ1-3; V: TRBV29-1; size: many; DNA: TGCAGCGTTGCCGAGTACCCAGGCGGGAACACCATATATTTT; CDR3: CSVAEYPGGNTIYF
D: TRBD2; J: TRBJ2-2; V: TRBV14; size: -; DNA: TGTGCCAGCAGCCAAGATAAGTTGTTCGGCCTAGCGGGAGACACGGGCACCGGGGAGCTGTTTTTT; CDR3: CASSQDKLFGLAGDTGTGELFF
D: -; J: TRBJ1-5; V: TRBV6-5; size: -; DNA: TGTGCCAGCAGTTACTCGATTCCGGCATATAGCAATCAGCCCCAGCATTTT; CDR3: CASSYSIPAYSNQPQHF
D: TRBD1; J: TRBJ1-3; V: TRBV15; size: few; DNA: TGTGCCACCAGCAGAGAATACAGGGGGTCCGGAAACACCATATATTTT; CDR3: CATSREYRGSGNTIYF
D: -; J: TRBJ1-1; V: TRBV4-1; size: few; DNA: TGCGCCAGCAGCTCCGGACCCTTCAACACTGAAGCTTTCTTT; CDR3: CASSSGPFNTEAFF
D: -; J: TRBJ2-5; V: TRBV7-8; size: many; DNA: TGTGCCAGCACATTGTCGGACAGACCCGAAGAGACCCAGTACTTC; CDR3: CASTLSDRPEETQYF
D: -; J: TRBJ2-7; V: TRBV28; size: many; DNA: TGTGCCAGCAGTCTTATACCAGGATACGAGCAGTACTTC; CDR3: CASSLIPGYEQYF
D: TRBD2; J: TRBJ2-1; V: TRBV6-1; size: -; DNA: TGTGCCAGCAGGCGACGACCAGCGGGAGAGGTCCATGAGCAGTTCTTC; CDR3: CASRRRPAGEVHEQFF
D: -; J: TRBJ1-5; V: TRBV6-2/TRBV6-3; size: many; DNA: TGTGCCAGCAGTTTGGATACTCCTAGCAATCAGCCCCAGCATTTT; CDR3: CASSLDTPSNQPQHF
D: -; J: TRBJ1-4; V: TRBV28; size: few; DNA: TGTGCCAGCAGTTCCCCAAGGGCAGGGGCAGGCGAAAAACTGTTTTTT; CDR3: CASSSPRAGAGEKLFF
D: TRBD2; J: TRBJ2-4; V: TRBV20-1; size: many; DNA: TGCAGTGCTAGAGATATCGGACTAGCGGTAAACATTCAGTACTTC; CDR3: CSARDIGLAVNIQYF